This T cell receptor (beta chain) appears in the sequencing data of a study of CD8 T cells in ankylosing spondylitis. The CDR3 loop spans 13 amino acids. The germline CDR1 and CDR2 sequences are DFQATT and SNEGSKA (reference sequence). V lost 6 bases and J 8 bases, leaving 19 bases between the germline ends. TCRdb recomputed calls from the 5' RACE reads with MiXCR, one row per CDR3 protein. The repertoire holds 150,000 to 200,000 distinct CDR3 sequences, under 15% seen once, with approximately 11% in the top ten. The source of this sequence is a female donor with ankylosing spondylitis or in good health (not recorded which). Sequencing was performed on blood, either unsorted or a sorted T cell fraction (not recorded which). The chain employs TRBV20-1 and TRBJ1-1; D is undetermined. The CDR3 DNA reads TGCAGTGCCCCTTCGGTTATGTGGAGGGAAGCTTTCTTT. Protein sequence: CSAPSVMWREAFF.